One and the same sample provided the 11 T cell receptor beta chains below, sequenced in a study of STAT3 mutations in large granular lymphocyte leukemia. Study-wide results and caveats: Every T-cell large granular lymphocyte leukemia patient had at least one immunodominant TCR beta clonotype.

The table came from immunoSEQ multiplex PCR; TCRdb's copy has only in-frame clones and leaves some out. This sample has over 30,000 clones, with about 88% found just once. Their antigens are not known. The material sequenced was PBMCs. The receptors stem from a human donor with T large granular lymphocyte leukemia. Some clones in this sample may be carry-over from other donors' samples.

The chain employs TRBV18 and TRBJ2-4; D call uncertain. Germline CDR1 reads KGHSH; CDR2 reads LQKENI. Deletions cut 3 bases from V and 7 bases from J, with 19 bases between. This CDR3 comprises 16 residues. The CDR3: CASSPLAPGSMNIQYF. The CDR3 nucleotides read TGTGCCAGCTCACCGCTCGCCCCTGGCTCAATGAACATTCAGTACTTC.

This clone was observed a handful of times. The rearrangement uses TRBV6-5 and TRBJ1-4; 8 bases fit TRBD1. The germline gives CDR1 MNHEY, CDR2 SVGAGI. V lost 0 bases and J lost 4; bases outside the gene matches: 4. The CDR3 loop spans 16 amino acids. This CDR3 reads CASSYSAGQVNEKLFF. CDR3 DNA: TGTGCCAGCAGTTACTCGGCGGGACAGGTTAATGAAAAACTGTTTTTT.

This chain links TRBV7-9 with TRBJ1-5; 7 bases match TRBD1. V shed 1 base and J 2 bases; nucleotides not matched to a gene: 5. This CDR3 has 16 amino acids. CDR1 SEHNR and CDR2 FQNEAQ come from the germline V gene (reference sequence). The CDR3 DNA is TGTGCCAGCAGCTTAGGTTCAGGGGGAGGCAATCAGCCCCAGCATTTT. It encodes CASSLGSGGGNQPQHF.

Only a few counts were recorded for this clone. The chain uses TRBV6-6 and TRBJ2-6; perhaps TRBD1 as D (5 bases). The CDR3 length is 13 residues. Deletions cut 6 bases from V and 2 bases from J, with 5 bases between. In germline, CDR1 is MNHNY, CDR2 SVGAGI (reference sequence). In DNA, the CDR3 is TGTGCCAGCAGGGGGCCTGGGGCCAACGTCCTGACTTTC. It specifies CASRGPGANVLTF.

CDR3: CASSLDVNSPLHF. DNA for the CDR3: TGTGCCAGCAGCTTGGATGTCAATTCACCCCTCCACTTT. This chain uses TRBV5-6 with TRBJ1-6; D not resolved. The ends were cut back, 0 bases at V and 7 bases at J, with 5 bases in the middle. Germline V CDR1 and CDR2: SGHDT, YYEEEE. This CDR3 region has 13 residues.

This clone was seen once. The V gene is TRBV5-5, the J gene TRBJ2-3, with 8 bases aligning to TRBD2. The CDR3 has 14 amino acids. Germline V gene data show CDR1 as SGHKS and CDR2 as YYEKEE (reference sequence). V shed 4 bases, J shed 8 bases, and the junction held 9 bases outside the gene matches. The CDR3 loop is CASSTDSAGGTQYF. DNA of the CDR3: TGTGCCAGCAGCACGGACTCGGCGGGGGGTACGCAGTATTTT.

CDR3 protein: CASSMAHNQPQHF. CDR3 nucleotides: TGTGCCAGTAGTATGGCCCACAATCAGCCCCAGCATTTT. V gene TRBV19 combines with J gene TRBJ1-5; D is ambiguous. The CDR3 is 13 residues long. Germline V gene data show CDR1 as LNHDA and CDR2 as SQIVND (reference sequence). The ends were cut back, 3 bases at V and 3 bases at J, with 6 bases in the middle.

The chain has TRBV6-5 and TRBJ2-5; D ambiguous. V lost 0 bases and J lost 1, with 12 bases in between. The CDR3 length is 16 residues. Germline assignment: CDR1 MNHEY and CDR2 SVGAGI. For the CDR3, the DNA is TGTGCCAGCAGTTACTCGGGCCTCCCCGCCCAAGAGACCCAGTACTTC. This translates into CASSYSGLPAQETQYF.

The CDR3 nucleotides read TGCGCCAGCAGGGGAATACAGGGAAGCTACGAGCAGTACTTC. This translates into CASRGIQGSYEQYF. The chain is built from TRBV5-1 and TRBJ2-7, with TRBD1 as a possible D gene (6 bases). Trimming stripped 5 bases from V and 3 bases from J, with 15 bases between. The CDR3 covers 14 residues. The germline gives CDR1 SGHRS, CDR2 YFSETQ.

The rearrangement links TRBV5-6 to TRBJ2-4; D perhaps matches TRBD1 (6 bases). This CDR3 is 13 amino acids long. Germline values: CDR1 SGHDT, CDR2 YYEEEE. The germline V and J ends were trimmed by 1 base and 6 bases, with 8 bases remaining between them. The CDR3 DNA sequence: TGTGCCAGCAGCTTGACAGGGCCAAACATTCAGTACTTC. This encodes CASSLTGPNIQYF.

This chain links TRBV29-1 with TRBJ2-1; D remains unclear. Germline values: CDR1 SQVTM, CDR2 ANQGSEA. The CDR3 has 14 residues. V gave up 4 bases and J gave up 0 bases, with 10 bases separating them. The CDR3 is CSVVPRSSYNEQFF. CDR3 DNA sequence: TGCAGCGTTGTACCCAGGAGCTCCTACAATGAGCAGTTCTTC.